The sequence of this T cell receptor (beta chain) was determined in a study of shared clonotypes between healthy human individuals. There are 14 residues in the CDR3. V was pared by 0 bases and J by 3 bases, with 8 bases between. The germline V gene has CDR1 SGDLS and CDR2 YYNGEE. The CD4+ fraction was divided into a CD45RA+ naive subset and a CD45RA-negative memory subset. Overall study results and limits: Shared clonotypes across all four donors exceeded non-shared ones in generation probability.

About this clone itself: Its specificity is unknown. Other DNA sequences from this sample encode an identical CDR3 as well.

The deep-level immunoSEQ assay was used. Some clones are missing from TCRdb's copy, which holds only in-frame ones; the method was immunoSEQ multiplex PCR. The data hold millions of clones, with around 95% observed a single time. The sample was naive CD4+ T cells sorted from blood. The subset was: CD45RA+ positively selected. This rearrangement joins TRBV9 to TRBJ2-3; D might be TRBD1 (6 bases). This receptor was obtained from a young man in good health. CDR3 DNA: TGTGCCAGCAGCGTAGAAGGGGGAACAGATACGCAGTATTTT. Encoded protein: CASSVEGGTDTQYF.